The rows below give T cell receptor beta chains drawn from one sample of a study of identical twins. TCRdb analysed the 5' RACE reads with MiXCR anew, one entry per CDR3 protein. The sample has approximately 1.8 million distinct CDR3 sequences; about 30% are singletons. Sequenced input: cord blood. The receptors come from a newborn girl in good health. The CDR3 runs from the conserved cysteine through the conserved F or W. The order of the fields is D gene, V gene, CDR3 length, J gene, clone size, CDR3 DNA, CDR3 protein. A D gene is named only where the DNA matches it firmly. Rows give clone size only sometimes, using once, few, many, or a class for an expanded clone.

d_gene: -
v_gene: TRBV4-1
len: 15
j_gene: TRBJ2-3
abundance: few
CDR3nt: TGCGCCAGCAGCCGCCTGCAGAGTAGCACAGATACGCAGTATTTT
CDR3aa: CASSRLQSSTDTQYF

d_gene: -
v_gene: TRBV2
len: 12
j_gene: TRBJ1-2
abundance: once
CDR3nt: TGTGCCAGCAGTGAAGCGAAGCGGGGCTACACCTTC
CDR3aa: CASSEAKRGYTF

d_gene: TRBD1
v_gene: TRBV7-9
len: 14
j_gene: TRBJ2-7
abundance: -
CDR3nt: TGTGCCAGCAGCACAGGGGGGATTGCCTACGAGCAGTACTTC
CDR3aa: CASSTGGIAYEQYF

d_gene: -
v_gene: TRBV5-5
len: 16
j_gene: TRBJ1-1
abundance: few
CDR3nt: TGTGCCAGCAGCTTCCTTCACCGGGGGATGAACACTGAAGCTTTCTTT
CDR3aa: CASSFLHRGMNTEAFF

d_gene: TRBD2
v_gene: TRBV20-1
len: 16
j_gene: TRBJ2-3
abundance: -
CDR3nt: TGCAGTGCGATTTCGGCTGGGCTAGCGGGATACGATACGCAGTATTTT
CDR3aa: CSAISAGLAGYDTQYF

d_gene: TRBD1
v_gene: TRBV5-1
len: 18
j_gene: TRBJ2-7
abundance: -
CDR3nt: TGCGCCAGCAGCTTGGACACGGCCACCGGCAGGGGGATTTACGAGCAGTACTTC
CDR3aa: CASSLDTATGRGIYEQYF

d_gene: TRBD2
v_gene: TRBV20-1
len: 14
j_gene: TRBJ2-3
abundance: -
CDR3nt: TGCAGTGCTATCTTAGCGGGAATCGGAGATACGCAGTATTTT
CDR3aa: CSAILAGIGDTQYF

d_gene: TRBD1
v_gene: TRBV2
len: 15
j_gene: TRBJ1-5
abundance: -
CDR3nt: TGTGCCAGCAGGGCTACAGGGGTTCTCAATCAGCCCCAGCATTTT
CDR3aa: CASRATGVLNQPQHF

d_gene: TRBD2
v_gene: TRBV7-9
len: 15
j_gene: TRBJ2-4
abundance: -
CDR3nt: TGTGCCAGCAGCTTAGTAGCGGGGATGAGAAACATTCAGTACTTC
CDR3aa: CASSLVAGMRNIQYF

d_gene: -
v_gene: TRBV6-1
len: 15
j_gene: TRBJ1-1
abundance: -
CDR3nt: TGTGCCAGCAGAGACAACGGGGCCGGGAACACTGAAGCTTTCTTT
CDR3aa: CASRDNGAGNTEAFF

d_gene: TRBD2
v_gene: TRBV27
len: 16
j_gene: TRBJ2-1
abundance: few
CDR3nt: TGTGCCAGCAGTTTAGAGAGCGGGAGGCCTATCAATGAGCAGTTCTTC
CDR3aa: CASSLESGRPINEQFF

d_gene: -
v_gene: TRBV6-6
len: 13
j_gene: TRBJ1-5
abundance: few
CDR3nt: TGTGCCAGCACCTACATTAGCAATCAGCCCCAGCATTTT
CDR3aa: CASTYISNQPQHF

d_gene: TRBD2
v_gene: TRBV20-1
len: 16
j_gene: TRBJ2-4
abundance: few
CDR3nt: TGCAGTGCTAGGGGGACTAGCGGGGGCCCCAAAAACATTCAGTACTTC
CDR3aa: CSARGTSGGPKNIQYF

d_gene: TRBD2
v_gene: TRBV12-3/TRBV12-4
len: 14
j_gene: TRBJ2-4
abundance: few
CDR3nt: TGTGCCAGCAGTTCGACTAGCGGGGGTGATGAGCAGTACTTC
CDR3aa: CASSSTSGGDEQYF

d_gene: -
v_gene: TRBV7-2
len: 15
j_gene: TRBJ1-5
abundance: few
CDR3nt: TGTGCCAGCAGCTTACAGGGACATAGCGATCAGCCCCAGCATTTT
CDR3aa: CASSLQGHSDQPQHF

d_gene: -
v_gene: TRBV4-1
len: 17
j_gene: TRBJ2-3
abundance: many
CDR3nt: TGCGCCAGCAGCCAAGCTTTTCCCGGTTATGGCACAGATACGCAGTATTTT
CDR3aa: CASSQAFPGYGTDTQYF

d_gene: -
v_gene: TRBV28
len: 16
j_gene: TRBJ2-7
abundance: -
CDR3nt: TGTGCCAGCAGACTCGCAGGGAGATTAACGTCCTACGAGCAGTACTTC
CDR3aa: CASRLAGRLTSYEQYF

d_gene: -
v_gene: TRBV4-1
len: 16
j_gene: TRBJ2-7
abundance: few
CDR3nt: TGCGCCAGCAGCCAAGTTATGAGTGCGGGACCCTACGAGCAGTACTTC
CDR3aa: CASSQVMSAGPYEQYF

d_gene: TRBD1
v_gene: TRBV28
len: 16
j_gene: TRBJ2-3
abundance: -
CDR3nt: TGTGCCAGCAGTTTACTCCGGACAGGGGGCGGAGATACGCAGTATTTT
CDR3aa: CASSLLRTGGGDTQYF

d_gene: TRBD1
v_gene: TRBV20-1
len: 12
j_gene: TRBJ2-1
abundance: -
CDR3nt: TGCAGTGCCCAGACAGGGTCCTACGAGCAGTTCTTC
CDR3aa: CSAQTGSYEQFF

d_gene: -
v_gene: TRBV6-4
len: 14
j_gene: TRBJ1-2
abundance: -
CDR3nt: TGTGCCAGCAGTGAACACAGGGACGCCTATGGCTACACCTTC
CDR3aa: CASSEHRDAYGYTF

d_gene: TRBD1
v_gene: TRBV12-3/TRBV12-4
len: 15
j_gene: TRBJ1-1
abundance: few
CDR3nt: TGTGCCAGCAGCCCACCGACAGGGGAGGACACTGAAGCTTTCTTT
CDR3aa: CASSPPTGEDTEAFF

d_gene: TRBD2
v_gene: TRBV6-2/TRBV6-3
len: 16
j_gene: TRBJ2-2
abundance: -
CDR3nt: TGTGCCAGCAGCCGCAGACGGGGGGTGGGCACCGGGGAGCTGTTTTTT
CDR3aa: CASSRRRGVGTGELFF

d_gene: -
v_gene: TRBV12-3/TRBV12-4
len: 15
j_gene: TRBJ1-4
abundance: -
CDR3nt: TGTACCAGCAGTATCATGGAGGGGACTAATGATAAACTGTTTTTT
CDR3aa: CTSSIMEGTNDKLFF

d_gene: -
v_gene: TRBV20-1
len: 11
j_gene: TRBJ1-1
abundance: few
CDR3nt: TGCAGTGCTAGAGCCCCCACTGAAGCTTTCTTT
CDR3aa: CSARAPTEAFF

d_gene: -
v_gene: TRBV20-1
len: 13
j_gene: TRBJ1-5
abundance: many
CDR3nt: TGCAGTGCTAGAGGCGGGGGGAATCAGCCCCAGCATTTT
CDR3aa: CSARGGGNQPQHF

d_gene: TRBD2
v_gene: TRBV20-1
len: 13
j_gene: TRBJ2-1
abundance: few
CDR3nt: TGCAGTGCTAGGGATATTAGCGGGGGTGAGCAGTTCTTC
CDR3aa: CSARDISGGEQFF

d_gene: TRBD2
v_gene: TRBV4-2
len: 16
j_gene: TRBJ2-1
abundance: -
CDR3nt: TGTGCCAGCAGCCAACCCGGGACTAGCGGACGTAATGAGCAGTTCTTC
CDR3aa: CASSQPGTSGRNEQFF

d_gene: -
v_gene: TRBV20-1
len: 13
j_gene: TRBJ2-1
abundance: -
CDR3nt: TGCAGTGCTAGCGGGAGACATTACAATGAGCAGTTCTTC
CDR3aa: CSASGRHYNEQFF

d_gene: -
v_gene: TRBV2
len: 14
j_gene: TRBJ2-7
abundance: few
CDR3nt: TGTGCCAGCAGTGAAAGGGGTGTTTTTGGCGAGCAGTACTTC
CDR3aa: CASSERGVFGEQYF

d_gene: -
v_gene: TRBV4-2
len: 16
j_gene: TRBJ1-4
abundance: -
CDR3nt: TGTGCCAGCAGCCAAGTTTGGGTTGCAACTAATGAAAAACTGTTTTTT
CDR3aa: CASSQVWVATNEKLFF

d_gene: -
v_gene: TRBV20-1
len: 16
j_gene: TRBJ2-7
abundance: -
CDR3nt: TGCAGTGCTAGAGATACCCCTGACGGGCCTCCCTACGAGCAGTACTTC
CDR3aa: CSARDTPDGPPYEQYF

d_gene: -
v_gene: TRBV5-5
len: 15
j_gene: TRBJ2-7
abundance: few
CDR3nt: TGTGCCAGCAGCCTGTTGGGGATTGGGTTCTACGAGCAGTACTTC
CDR3aa: CASSLLGIGFYEQYF

d_gene: -
v_gene: TRBV9
len: 16
j_gene: TRBJ2-3
abundance: -
CDR3nt: TGTGCCAGCAGCGTAGCCGCTAGCGTTAGCACAGATACGCAGTATTTT
CDR3aa: CASSVAASVSTDTQYF

d_gene: TRBD1
v_gene: TRBV2
len: 14
j_gene: TRBJ2-7
abundance: -
CDR3nt: TGTGCCAGCAAGTTTACAGGGGTTACCTACGAGCAGTACTTC
CDR3aa: CASKFTGVTYEQYF